A selection of T cell receptor beta chains follows, all from one sample in a study of blood T cell repertoires in COVID-19. TCRdb's copy holds only in-frame clones and misses some; the assay was immunoSEQ multiplex PCR. The sample has around 210,000 clones; 70% to 85% are singletons. What was sequenced was peripheral blood. Receptor source: a human donor in a cohort sampled during active COVID-19. CDR3s include the opening cysteine and the closing phenylalanine or tryptophan. Fields, in order: clone size, J gene, V gene, CDR3 protein. Only some rows state a clone size, as once, few, many or a class for expanded clones.

>.|TRBJ2-5|TRBV27
CASRYTVLQETQYF
>.|TRBJ2-7|TRBV7-9
CASSRDTYEQYF
>.|TRBJ2-7|TRBV6-5
CASSLQLRGEQYF
>.|TRBJ1-2|TRBV5-1
CASSLDLPYGYTF
>.|TRBJ2-7|TRBV18
CASSGGQHEQYF
>.|TRBJ2-7|TRBV5-1
CASREQGGSYEQYF
>.|TRBJ1-6|TRBV13
CASSYRGGQGVNSPLHF
>.|TRBJ1-5|TRBV2
CASRTGLRNYQPQHF
>.|TRBJ2-7|TRBV4-1
CASSQLTGGTSYEQYF
>.|TRBJ2-2|TRBV6-6
CASSYQRAPTGELFF
>.|TRBJ1-5|TRBV7-9
CASSPSGNQPQHF
>.|TRBJ1-5|TRBV4-1
CASSQDPTGNNQPQHF
>.|TRBJ2-3|TRBV3-1/TRBV3-2
CASSQRGLAGGRTDTQYF
>.|TRBJ1-2|TRBV18
CASSPPSVGRSNDGYTF
>.|TRBJ2-7|TRBV5-1
CASSSGEALYEQYF
>once|TRBJ2-7|TRBV5-4
CASSMAIGTRSYEQYF
>.|TRBJ2-7|TRBV4-1
CASSRSPGQSYEQYF
>.|TRBJ2-3|TRBV5-1
CASSLAGLAGNTDTQYF
>.|TRBJ2-7|TRBV28
CASSFAVGSWYEQYF
>.|TRBJ1-1|TRBV4-1
CASSLGRTDLTEAFF
>.|TRBJ2-7|TRBV7-2
CASSLFAGVEQYF
>once|TRBJ2-1|TRBV7-6
CASSTGGDFSYNEQFF
>.|TRBJ2-1|TRBV6-5
CASSNGASYNEQFF
>.|TRBJ1-1|TRBV19
CASSTRQLSNTEAFF
>.|TRBJ2-2|TRBV19
CASTRSGSLTGELFF
>.|TRBJ2-1|TRBV10-3
CATGTSGSASYNEQFF
>once|TRBJ2-7|TRBV28
CASSPGHLTGEQYF
>once|TRBJ2-3|TRBV10-3
CAIRDTGGYTDTQYF
>.|TRBJ1-1|TRBV10-3
CAISSGQGFAEAFF
>.|TRBJ2-7|TRBV29-1
CSVEGDSGSYEQYF
>.|TRBJ1-6|TRBV4-2
CASSQGRDRGSPLHF
>.|TRBJ2-7|TRBV9
CASSAGLEGSSYEQYF
>.|TRBJ2-1|TRBV4-2
CASSPRLAGGPGNEQFF
>.|TRBJ2-7|TRBV5-6
CASSLAGGVIYEQYF
>.|TRBJ2-6|TRBV19
CASSRARGPSGANVLTF
>few|TRBJ2-3|TRBV30
CASSGTSPADTQYF
>.|TRBJ2-7|TRBV5-1
CASSKTSGGPPYEQYF
>.|TRBJ1-1|TRBV4-1
CASSHLTGAGRNAEAFF
>few|TRBJ1-2|TRBV27
CASSRDRNYGYTF
>.|TRBJ2-7|TRBV18
CASSVDRRFEEQYF
>.|TRBJ2-5|TRBV18
CASSPNIPGTSGSYETQYF
>.|TRBJ2-4|TRBV2
CASSEDGGRKNIQYF
>.|TRBJ2-7|TRBV2
CASTSVGAGRYF
>.|TRBJ2-5|TRBV19
CASSVDRGPLGTQYF
>.|TRBJ2-5|TRBV18
CASSPVSVQETQYF
>.|TRBJ2-7|TRBV20-1
CSASASGAPYEQYF
>.|TRBJ2-3|TRBV11-2
CASTEHLSTDTQYF
>.|TRBJ2-1|TRBV27
CASSLSGLAGADEQFF
>.|TRBJ1-1|TRBV5-1
CASSLELINTEAFF
>.|TRBJ1-3|TRBV5-1
CASSLARGSGNTIYF
>.|TRBJ2-6|TRBV15
CATSRGDPGANVLTF
>.|TRBJ2-3|TRBV3-1/TRBV3-2
CASSAGLTNTQYF
>.|TRBJ1-6|TRBV5-4
CASSPGLGSDHSPLHF
>few|TRBJ2-5|TRBV10-1
CASSGGAAGEKETQYF
>few|TRBJ1-3|TRBV2
CASRGTGSGNTIYF
>.|TRBJ2-2|TRBV9
CASSSRTGELFF
>.|TRBJ2-7|TRBV19
CASSIDFFNEQYF
>.|TRBJ2-7|TRBV5-6
CASSPYGGAYEQYF